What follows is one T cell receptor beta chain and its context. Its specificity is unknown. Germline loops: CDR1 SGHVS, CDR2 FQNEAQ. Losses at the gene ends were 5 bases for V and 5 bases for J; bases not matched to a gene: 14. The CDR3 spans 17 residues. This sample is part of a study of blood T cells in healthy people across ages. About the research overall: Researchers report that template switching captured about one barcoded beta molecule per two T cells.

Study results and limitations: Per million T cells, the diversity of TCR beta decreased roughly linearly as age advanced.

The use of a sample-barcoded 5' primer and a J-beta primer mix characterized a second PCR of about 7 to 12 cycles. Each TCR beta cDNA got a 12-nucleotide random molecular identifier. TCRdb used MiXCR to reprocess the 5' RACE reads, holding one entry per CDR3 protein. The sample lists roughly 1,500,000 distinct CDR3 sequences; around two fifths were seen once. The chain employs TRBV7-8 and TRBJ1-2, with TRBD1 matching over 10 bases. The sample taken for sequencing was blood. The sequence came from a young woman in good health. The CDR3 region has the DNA TGTGCCAGCAGCCTATGGCACGGGACAGGGGAAAAATATGGCTACACCTTC. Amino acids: CASSLWHGTGEKYGYTF.